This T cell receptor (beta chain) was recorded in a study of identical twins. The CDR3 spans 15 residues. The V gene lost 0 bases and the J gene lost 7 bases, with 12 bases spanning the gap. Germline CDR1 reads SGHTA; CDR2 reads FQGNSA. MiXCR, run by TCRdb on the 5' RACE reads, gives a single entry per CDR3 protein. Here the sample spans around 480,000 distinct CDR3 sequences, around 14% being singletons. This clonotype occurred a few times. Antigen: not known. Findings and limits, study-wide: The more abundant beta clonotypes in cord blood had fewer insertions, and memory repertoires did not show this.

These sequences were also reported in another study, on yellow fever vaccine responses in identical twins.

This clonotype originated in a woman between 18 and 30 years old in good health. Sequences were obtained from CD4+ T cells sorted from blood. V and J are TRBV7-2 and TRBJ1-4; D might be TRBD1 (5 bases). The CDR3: CASSLAGPGIEKLFF. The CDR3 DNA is TGTGCCAGCAGCTTAGCGGGTCCAGGGATTGAAAAACTGTTTTTT.